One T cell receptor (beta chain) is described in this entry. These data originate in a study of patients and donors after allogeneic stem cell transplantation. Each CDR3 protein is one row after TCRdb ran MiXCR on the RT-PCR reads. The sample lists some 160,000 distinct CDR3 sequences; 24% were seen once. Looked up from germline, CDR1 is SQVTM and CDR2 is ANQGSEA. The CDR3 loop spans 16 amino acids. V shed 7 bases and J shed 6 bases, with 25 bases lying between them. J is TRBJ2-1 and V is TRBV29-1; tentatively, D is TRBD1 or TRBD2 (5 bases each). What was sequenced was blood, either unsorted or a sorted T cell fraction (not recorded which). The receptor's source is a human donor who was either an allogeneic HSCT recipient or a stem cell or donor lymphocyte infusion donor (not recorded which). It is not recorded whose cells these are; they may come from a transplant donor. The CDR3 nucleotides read TGCAGCGGTAACCCCGGGACCTCCCAAAAGAGCAATGAGCAGTTCTTC. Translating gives CSGNPGTSQKSNEQFF.